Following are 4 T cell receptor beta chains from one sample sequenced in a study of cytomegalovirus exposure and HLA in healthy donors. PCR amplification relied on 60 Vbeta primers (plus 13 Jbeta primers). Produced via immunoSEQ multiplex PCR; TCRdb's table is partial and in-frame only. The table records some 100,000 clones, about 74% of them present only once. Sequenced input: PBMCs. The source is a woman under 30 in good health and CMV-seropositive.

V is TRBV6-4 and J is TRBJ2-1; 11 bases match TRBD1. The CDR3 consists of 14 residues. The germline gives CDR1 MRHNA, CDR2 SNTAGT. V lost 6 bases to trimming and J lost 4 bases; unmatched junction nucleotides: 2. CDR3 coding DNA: TGTGCCAGCAGGGGGACAGGGGGGTACAATGAGCAGTTCTTC. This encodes CASRGTGGYNEQFF.

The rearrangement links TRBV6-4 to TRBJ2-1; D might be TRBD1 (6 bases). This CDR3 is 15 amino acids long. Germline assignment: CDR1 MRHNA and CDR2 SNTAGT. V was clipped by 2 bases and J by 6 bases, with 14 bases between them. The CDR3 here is CASSDITGPGNEQFF. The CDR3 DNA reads TGTGCCAGCAGTGACATCACAGGGCCTGGCAATGAGCAGTTCTTC.

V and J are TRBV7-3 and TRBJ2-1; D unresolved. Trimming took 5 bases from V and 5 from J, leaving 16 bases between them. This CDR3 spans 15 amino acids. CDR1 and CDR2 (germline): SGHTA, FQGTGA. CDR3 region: CASSPPGSQHNEQFF. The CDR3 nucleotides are TGTGCCAGCAGCCCACCCGGGTCTCAACACAATGAGCAGTTCTTC.

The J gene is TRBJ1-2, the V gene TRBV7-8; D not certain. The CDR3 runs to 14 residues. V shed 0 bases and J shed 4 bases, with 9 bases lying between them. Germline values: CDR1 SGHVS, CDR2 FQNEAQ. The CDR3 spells CASSLAERGYGYTF. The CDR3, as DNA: TGTGCCAGCAGCTTAGCGGAACGGGGCTATGGCTACACCTTC.